This T cell receptor (beta chain) was recorded in a study of T-cell reconstitution after alpha-beta-depleted transplantation in children (dated by TCRdb to the mid-2010s). For context, the study as a whole: T-cell immune reconstitution after TCRalphabeta/CD19-depleted allogeneic hematopoietic cell transplantation in children was quantitatively tracked in the study by means of TCR repertoire profiling.

The method behind the library was PCR. The data were produced on an Illumina HiSeq 2500. TCR libraries were prepared with molecular barcoding, using unique molecular identifiers to normalize TCRbeta repertoire quantification. TCRdb trimmed public reads at Q25 via fastp, called clones via MiXCR and kept in-frame beta chains. Under each unique CDR3 protein, matching rows form one entry showing the most common genes and DNA. In this sample the table shows nearly 350,000 distinct CDR3 sequences, 15% to 20% of which occur a single time. About 41% of the sample is taken by the ten largest. Taken from cysteine to phenylalanine, the CDR3 has 14 residues. The retained sequence is limited to the CDR3, 42 bases, with the frame set at the first base. V sheds 5 bases and J sheds 4 bases, leaving 15 bases between their ends. The sample's treatment or condition, from its label and the paper: allogeneic hematopoietic cell transplantation with graft depleted of TCRalphabeta T cells and CD19 B cells. The children who served as transplant recipients had been given grafts of TCRalphabeta/CD19-depleted allogeneic hematopoietic cells.

This clonotype was detected ten times or more. Its antigen is still unknown. No qualities accompany the bases; no much larger clone lies one base away. What the work shows at the level of the full study, not this receptor alone: The apparently early recovery of alphabetaT-cell counts about two months after transplant reportedly depended on only several hundred rapidly expanded clones that came from non-depleted graft cells. Over the following months the frequencies of hyperexpanded clones went down, and after one year T-cell counts and TCRbeta diversity were mostly credited to newly produced T cells. In some patients, the high TCRbeta diversity seen at day 60 was put down to recipient T cells and intrathymic progenitors that had survived conditioning.

The sample was PBMCs, mostly from graft donor cells, taken 360 days after TCRalphabeta/CD19-depleted stem cell transplant. The chain was built from TRBV12-3 or TRBV12-4 and TRBJ2-7; too little of a D gene remains to name it. This TCR was recovered from a male patient aged 2-15 years who had a stem cell transplant for acute lymphoblastic leukemia, so the T cells may come from the graft donor. The DNA sequence is as follows: TGTGCCAGCAGTGTCGGTCCAACCCCATACGAGCAGTACTTC. Its product reads: CASSVGPTPYEQYF.